This entry lists 27 T cell receptor beta chains sequenced from one sample in a study of cytomegalovirus exposure and HLA in healthy donors. Sequencing used immunoSEQ multiplex PCR; TCRdb keeps in-frame clones, though not all of them. The data show about 240,000 clones, with approximately 86% seen just once and around 1.2% held by the top ten. The specimen sequenced was PBMCs. The origin of the receptors is a woman aged 25 to 39 in good health and CMV-seropositive.

The V and J genes are TRBV4-2 and TRBJ2-7; 9 bases are shared with TRBD2. V was clipped by 1 base and J by 4 bases; unmatched bases: 2. CDR1 and CDR2 from the germline V gene are LGHNA and YNFKEQ. This CDR3 is 14 amino acids long. The DNA of the CDR3 is TGTGCCAGCAGCCAAGGGACTAGCGTTTACGAGCAGTACTTC. It codes for CASSQGTSVYEQYF.

The chain employs TRBV7-9 and TRBJ2-7; D is ambiguous. V lost 3 bases to trimming and J lost 6 bases, with 9 bases between them. In germline, CDR1 is SEHNR, CDR2 FQNEAQ (reference sequence). The CDR3 has 12 amino acids. The CDR3 region has the DNA TGTGCCAGCAGCTTTAGCCAACTCGAGCAGTACTTC. It specifies CASSFSQLEQYF.

The chain uses TRBV10-3 and TRBJ2-5; 10 bases match TRBD2. The CDR3 sequence is 15 residues long. CDR1 and CDR2 (germline): ENHRY, SYGVKD. The V gene end was trimmed by 5 bases and the J gene end by 2 bases; junction bases not matched to a gene: 5. The CDR3 DNA reads as TGTGCCATCAGTCCCGGACTAGCGGTACAAGAGACCCAGTACTTC. It translates to CAISPGLAVQETQYF.

This clone was observed once. The gene calls are TRBV18 and TRBJ1-4; weak D call: TRBD1 (5 bases). The CDR3 extends over 13 amino acids. Trimming shortened V by 1 base and J by 7 bases, and 7 bases separated the two germline ends. The germline V gene has CDR1 KGHSH and CDR2 LQKENI. CDR3: CASSPQTVEKLFF. The CDR3 DNA is TGTGCCAGCTCACCACAGACAGTTGAAAAACTGTTTTTT.

CDR3 nucleotides: TGTGCCACCAGCAGAGATCCAGCGGGAGAGAACTCTGGGGCCAACGTCCTGACTTTC. Amino acid sequence: CATSRDPAGENSGANVLTF. The V and J genes are TRBV15 and TRBJ2-6, with TRBD2 matching 8 bases. The CDR3 sequence is 19 residues long. CDR1 is LNHNV and CDR2 is YYDKDF in the germline V gene (reference sequence). Trimming cost V 0 bases and J 0 bases; bases outside gene matches: 7.

The V and J genes are TRBV7-6 and TRBJ2-7, with TRBD1 identical over 9 bases. Germline V gives CDR1 SGHVS, CDR2 FNYEAQ. J was trimmed by 1 base and V by 5 bases; bases with no gene match: 18. The CDR3 covers 19 residues. CDR3 protein: CASSPPPGQGGGPSYEQYF. CDR3 DNA sequence: TGTGCCAGCAGCCCCCCCCCGGGACAGGGAGGAGGCCCGTCCTACGAGCAGTACTTC.

In this sample, this clone turned up once. J is TRBJ2-1 and V is TRBV18, with TRBD2 matching over 10 bases. The CDR3 extends over 16 amino acids. Per germline, CDR1 KGHSH and CDR2 LQKENI. The V segment lost 2 bases and the J segment 6 bases; nucleotides outside the gene matches: 7. As DNA, the CDR3 is TGTGCCAGCTCACCATTCGACCTAGCGGGAGCCAATGAGCAGTTCTTC. This gives the protein CASSPFDLAGANEQFF.

This clone was counted a single time. V is TRBV5-1 and J is TRBJ2-1; weak D call: TRBD1 (6 bases). This CDR3 has 15 residues. Germline V gene sequence: CDR1 SGHRS, CDR2 YFSETQ. V was cut by 2 bases and J by 1 base, with 10 bases left in between. The CDR3 DNA sequence: TGCGCCAGCAGCTTTGGTGGGACATCCTACAATGAGCAGTTCTTC. It specifies CASSFGGTSYNEQFF.

The chain has TRBV2 and TRBJ2-7; TRBD2 matches at 11 bases. CDR3 length: 21 amino acids. J was trimmed by 4 bases and V by 7 bases; bases with no gene match: 27. Looked up from germline, CDR1 is SNHLY and CDR2 is FYNNEI. The CDR3 region is CASTGDSGVSGRAQFGYEQYF. The CDR3 DNA follows: TGTGCCAGCACAGGGGATTCGGGGGTTAGCGGGAGGGCACAGTTTGGATACGAGCAGTACTTC. Based on the CDR3 plus reference TRBV2 and TRBJ2-7, the full variable domain is EPEVTQTPSHQVTQMGQEVILRCVPISNHLYFYWYRQILGQKVEFLVSFYNNEISEKSEIFDDQFSVERPDGSNFTLKIRSTKLEDSAMYFCASTGDSGVSGRAQFGYEQYFGPGTRLTVT.

The chain uses TRBV5-6 and TRBJ2-3; 12 nucleotides match TRBD2. The CDR3 covers 16 residues. V trimming: 0 bases; J trimming: 3 bases; junction bases outside the gene matches: 2. The V gene's germline CDR1 is SGHDT and CDR2 YYEEEE. The CDR3 is CASSLDGTSGTDTQYF. CDR3 in DNA: TGTGCCAGCAGCTTGGATGGGACTAGCGGGACAGATACGCAGTATTTT.

This clone was detected a few times. CDR3 loop: CASRRDYEQYF. The CDR3, as DNA: TGCGCCAGCAGGAGGGACTACGAGCAGTACTTC. This chain connects TRBV5-1 to TRBJ2-7, with D possibly matching TRBD2 (5 bases). Germline V gives CDR1 SGHRS, CDR2 YFSETQ. Trimming removed 5 bases from V and 3 bases from J, with 6 bases in between. CDR3 size: 11 residues.

The chain uses TRBV30 and TRBJ1-1; maybe TRBD1 (6 bases). V was pared by 4 bases and J by 5 bases, with 17 bases between. This CDR3 comprises 14 residues. CDR1 is GTSNPN and CDR2 is SVGIG in the germline V gene (reference sequence). Here the CDR3 reads CAWNPGTGRTEAFF. DNA of the CDR3: TGTGCCTGGAACCCCGGAACAGGGAGAACTGAAGCTTTCTTT. Drawing the rest from reference TRBV30 and TRBJ1-1, the complete variable domain is SQTIHQWPATLVQPVGSPLSLECTVEGTSNPNLYWYRQAAGRGLQLLFYSVGIGQISSEVPQNLSASRPQDRQFILSSKKLLLSDSGFYLCAWNPGTGRTEAFFGQGTRLTVV.

The CDR3 sequence: CASAGRGQEPTDTQYF. CDR3 sequence (DNA): TGTGCCAGTGCCGGAAGGGGACAGGAGCCCACAGATACGCAGTATTTT. The chain employs TRBV7-9 and TRBJ2-3, with 8 bases lining up with TRBD1. The CDR3 is 16 amino acids. The trim removed 9 bases at V and 2 bases at J, leaving 13 bases unmatched. Germline V gene lookup returns CDR1 SEHNR and CDR2 FQNEAQ (reference sequence).

V gene TRBV11-3 combines with J gene TRBJ2-1, with 10 bases fitting TRBD2. The length of the CDR3 is 15 residues. CDR1 SGHNT and CDR2 YENEEA come from the germline V gene. With V trimmed by 4 bases and J by 5 bases, 5 bases remained unmatched. CDR3 nucleotide sequence: TGTGCCAGCAGCTGGGAGCTAGCGGGAGACAATGAGCAGTTCTTC. Protein sequence: CASSWELAGDNEQFF.

This chain connects TRBV28 to TRBJ1-2, with no clear D. The CDR3 extends over 11 amino acids. Trimming took 5 bases from V and 8 from J, leaving 9 bases between them. CDR1 and CDR2 from the germline V gene are MDHEN and SYDVKM. Here the CDR3 DNA reads TGTGCCAGCAGTAGGCGGAACGGCTACACCTTC. It encodes CASSRRNGYTF.

The chain joins TRBV28 to TRBJ2-1; D is possibly TRBD2 (6 bases). The CDR3 has 16 amino acids. In germline, CDR1 is MDHEN, CDR2 SYDVKM. Between the trimmed V and J ends, which lost 6 bases and 6 bases, there was a span of 21 bases. CDR3 DNA sequence: TGTGCCAGCAGCCTACCGGTCGGCGGGGTAGTCAATGAGCAGTTCTTC. This sequence encodes CASSLPVGGVVNEQFF. Supplemented by reference TRBV28 and TRBJ2-1, the full variable domain reads DVKVTQSSRYLVKRTGEKVFLECVQDMDHENMFWYRQDPGLGLRLIYFSYDVKMKEKGDIPEGYSVSREKKERFSLILESASTNQTSMYLCASSLPVGGVVNEQFFGPGTRLTVL.

V and J are TRBV28 and TRBJ2-7; 7 bases align to TRBD2. CDR3 length: 15 amino acids. Trimming removed 8 bases from V and 3 bases from J; junction bases left unmatched: 13. CDR1 and CDR2 (germline): MDHEN, SYDVKM. The chain's CDR3 is CASGDEGLAVYEQYF. The CDR3 DNA follows: TGTGCCAGCGGGGATGAGGGGCTAGCGGTCTACGAGCAGTACTTC.

J is TRBJ1-2 and V is TRBV25-1, with D possibly matching TRBD1 (6 bases). The CDR3 loop spans 15 amino acids. Germline V gives CDR1 MGHDK, CDR2 SYGVNS. V was clipped by 1 base and J by 4 bases, with 13 bases between them. In nucleotides, the CDR3 is TGTGCCAGCAGTGAATCGGGGGGGCGATTCTATGGCTACACCTTC. It specifies CASSESGGRFYGYTF.

This clone was seen a handful of times. This chain uses TRBV7-9 with TRBJ2-2; TRBD2 matches at 9 bases. Germline loops: CDR1 SEHNR, CDR2 FQNEAQ (reference sequence). CDR3 length: 17 residues. With 1 base clipped from V and 3 bases from J, the junction kept 6 bases outside the gene matches. This CDR3 is CASSLGVAGADTGELFF. The DNA for the CDR3 is TGTGCCAGCAGCTTAGGGGTAGCGGGAGCCGACACCGGGGAGCTGTTTTTT.

This clone was counted only a few times. The chain couples TRBV29-1 to TRBJ1-1; D possibly corresponds to TRBD1 (5 bases). There are 12 residues in the CDR3. The germline V gene has CDR1 SQVTM and CDR2 ANQGSEA. The V gene lost 4 bases and the J gene lost 3 bases, with 9 bases spanning the gap. The CDR3: CSVARGYTEAFF. CDR3 DNA: TGCAGCGTTGCAAGGGGTTACACTGAAGCTTTCTTT.

The V gene is TRBV2, the J gene TRBJ2-5; TRBD1 aligns across 10 bases. The ends lost 3 bases at V and 5 bases at J; junction bases unmatched: 3. CDR3 size: 14 residues. Germline CDR1 and CDR2: SNHLY and FYNNEI. The CDR3 DNA reads TGTGCCAGCAGTGAGACAGGGGGCCGGGAGACCCAGTACTTC. It encodes CASSETGGRETQYF.

The chain is built from TRBV27 and TRBJ1-1; 11 bases line up with TRBD1. The CDR3 length is 15 residues. Trimming at V came to 5 bases and at J to 4 bases, leaving 6 bases not matched to a gene. Germline V gene lookup returns CDR1 MNHEY and CDR2 SMNVEV (reference sequence). CDR3: CASSGRTGGLTEAFF. CDR3 bases: TGTGCCAGCAGTGGACGGACAGGGGGCCTCACTGAAGCTTTCTTT.

V and J are TRBV6-5 and TRBJ2-3, with 9 bases aligning to TRBD2. The CDR3 covers 15 residues. J gave up 7 bases and V 4 bases, and 9 bases lay outside the gene matches. Germline V gene sequence: CDR1 MNHEY, CDR2 SVGAGI. This chain's CDR3 is CASSSREGEGNTQYF. CDR3 DNA: TGTGCCAGCAGTTCGCGGGAGGGCGAAGGAAATACGCAGTATTTT.

V usage is TRBV19 and J usage is TRBJ2-7; 9 bases are a match to TRBD1. The CDR3 sequence is 13 residues long. Germline V CDR1 and CDR2: LNHDA, SQIVND (reference sequence). The V segment lost 3 bases and the J segment 4 bases; nucleotides outside the gene matches: 1. The CDR3, as DNA: TGTGCCAGTAGTATTGGGACAGGGTACGAGCAGTACTTC. Amino acids: CASSIGTGYEQYF. The entire variable domain, with the rest obtained from reference TRBV19 and TRBJ2-7, is as follows: DGGITQSPKYLFRKEGQNVTLSCEQNLNHDAMYWYRQDPGQGLRLIYYSQIVNDFQKGDIAEGYSVSREKKESFPLTVTSAQKNPTAFYLCASSIGTGYEQYFGPGTRLTVT.

The chain recombines TRBV6-6 with TRBJ1-1, with D uncertain. This CDR3 contains 13 residues. The V gene lost 6 bases and the J gene lost 4 bases, with 12 bases spanning the gap. Per germline, CDR1 MNHNY and CDR2 SVGAGI (reference sequence). In DNA form, the CDR3 reads TGTGCCAGCAGCAAAAAAGATAGCACTGAAGCTTTCTTT. This encodes CASSKKDSTEAFF.

The chain links TRBV19 to TRBJ1-2, with D perhaps matching TRBD1 (5 bases). Germline CDR1 is LNHDA and CDR2 is SQIVND (reference sequence). The CDR3 has 14 residues. The V gene lost 0 bases and the J gene lost 5 bases, with 10 bases spanning the gap. CDR3 DNA: TGTGCCAGTAGTATAGATGACGGACAATATGGCTACACCTTC. Its protein product is CASSIDDGQYGYTF.

This clone has more than one count but fewer than ten. CDR3 in DNA: TGTGCCAGCAGCTTCCGCAGGGGCAATGAGCAGTTCTTC. It specifies CASSFRRGNEQFF. The chain uses TRBV11-2 and TRBJ2-1, with D perhaps TRBD1 (6 bases). The V end lost 3 bases, the J end lost 6 bases, and 9 bases lay between the germline ends. The germline V gene encodes CDR1 SGHAT and CDR2 FQNNGV. The CDR3 runs 13 residues. Using reference TRBV11-2 and TRBJ2-1 for the parts outside the CDR3, the full variable domain is EAGVAQSPRYKIIEKRQSVAFWCNPISGHATLYWYQQILGQGPKLLIQFQNNGVVDDSQLPKDRFSAERLKGVDSTLKIQPAKLEDSAVYLCASSFRRGNEQFFGPGTRLTVL.